This T cell receptor beta chain was documented in a study of radiation and T cells in renal cell carcinoma. Looking at the study overall: Nephrectomy followed 15 Gy stereotactic body radiation by 4 weeks.

The time point: baseline pretreatment blood. Treatment meaning: 15 Gy SBRT to primary tumor, nephrectomy 4 weeks later. Whole-study results and caveats: Pretreatment tumor biopsies were lacking, so baseline clonotypes are unknown.

The CDR3 has 13 residues. Germline CDR1 and CDR2: SGHTA and FQGNSA. Unmatched junction bases numbered 2, after V lost 4 bases and J lost 5 bases. Concerning this clone: Its antigen is as yet unknown.

Repertoires were generated with immunoSEQ multiplex PCR, while TCRdb's copy carries only in-frame clones and drops some. The table includes 100,000 to 150,000 clones, 80% to 85% detected once. The chain links TRBV7-2 to TRBJ1-5; 7 bases align to TRBD1. This receptor was identified in a woman in her sixties with renal cell carcinoma. The sequences come from blood, collected from a patient whose treatment included radiotherapy and nephrectomy. The CDR3 DNA is TGTGCCAGCAGCTCAGGGGGAGATCAGCCCCAGCATTTT. Its protein product is CASSSGGDQPQHF.